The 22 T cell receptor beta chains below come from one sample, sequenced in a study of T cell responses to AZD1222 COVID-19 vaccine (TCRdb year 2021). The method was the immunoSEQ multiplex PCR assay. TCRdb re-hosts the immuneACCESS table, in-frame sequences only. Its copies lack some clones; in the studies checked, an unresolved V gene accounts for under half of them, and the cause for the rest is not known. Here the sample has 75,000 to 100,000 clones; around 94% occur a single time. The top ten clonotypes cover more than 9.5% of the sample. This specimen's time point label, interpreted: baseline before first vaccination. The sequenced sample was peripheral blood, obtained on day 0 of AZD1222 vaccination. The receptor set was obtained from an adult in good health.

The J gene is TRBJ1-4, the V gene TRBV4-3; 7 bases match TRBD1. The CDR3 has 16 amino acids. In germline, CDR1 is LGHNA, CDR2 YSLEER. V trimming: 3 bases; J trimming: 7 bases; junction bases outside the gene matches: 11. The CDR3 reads CASSQSSGGRGEKLFF. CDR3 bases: TGCGCCAGCAGCCAGTCCTCAGGGGGACGAGGTGAAAAACTGTTTTTT.

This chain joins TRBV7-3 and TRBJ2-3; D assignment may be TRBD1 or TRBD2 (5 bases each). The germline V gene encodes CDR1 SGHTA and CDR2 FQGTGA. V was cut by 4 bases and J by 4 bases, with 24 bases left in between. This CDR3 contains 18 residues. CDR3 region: CASSSSGGRTIVADTQYF. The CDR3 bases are TGTGCCAGCAGCTCAAGTGGAGGACGGACAATTGTAGCAGATACGCAGTATTTT.

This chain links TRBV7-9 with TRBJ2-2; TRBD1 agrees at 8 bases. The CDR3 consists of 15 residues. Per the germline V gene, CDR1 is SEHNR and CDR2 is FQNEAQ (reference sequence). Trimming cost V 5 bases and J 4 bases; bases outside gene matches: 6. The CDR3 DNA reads TGTGCCAGCAGCCTGGACAGGGTAGGCACCGGGGAGCTGTTTTTT. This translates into CASSLDRVGTGELFF.

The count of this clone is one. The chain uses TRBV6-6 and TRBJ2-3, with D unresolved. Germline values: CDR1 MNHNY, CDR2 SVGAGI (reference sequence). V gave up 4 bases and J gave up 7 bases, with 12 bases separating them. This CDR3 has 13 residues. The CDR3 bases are TGTGCCAGCAGTTCCCCCGAACGGTATACGCAGTATTTT. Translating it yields CASSSPERYTQYF.

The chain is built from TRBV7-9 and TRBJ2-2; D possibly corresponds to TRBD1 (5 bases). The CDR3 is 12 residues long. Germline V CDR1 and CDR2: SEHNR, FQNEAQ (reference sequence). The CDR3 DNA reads TGTGTCCCCAGGCCCCCAGGGGGGGAGCTGTTTTTT. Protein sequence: CVPRPPGGELFF.

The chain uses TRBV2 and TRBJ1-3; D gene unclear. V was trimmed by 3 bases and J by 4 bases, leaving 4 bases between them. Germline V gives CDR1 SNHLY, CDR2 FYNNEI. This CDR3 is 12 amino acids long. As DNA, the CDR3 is TGTGCCAGCAGTGAGACAGGAAACACCATATATTTT. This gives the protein CASSETGNTIYF.

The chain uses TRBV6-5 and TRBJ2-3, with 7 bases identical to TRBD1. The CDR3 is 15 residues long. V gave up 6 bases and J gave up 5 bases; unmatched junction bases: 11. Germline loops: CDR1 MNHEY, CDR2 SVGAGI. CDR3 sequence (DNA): TGTGCCAGCAGCCCCGACAGGGTATCAGGAGATACGCAGTATTTT. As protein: CASSPDRVSGDTQYF.

Here the CDR3 reads CAWSRIIGNTIYF. CDR3 bases: TGTGCCTGGAGCCGGATTATTGGAAACACCATATATTTT. The rearrangement uses TRBV30 and TRBJ1-3; D unclear. The CDR3 consists of 13 residues. The ends were cut back, 3 bases at V and 3 bases at J, with 9 bases in the middle. The germline V gene encodes CDR1 GTSNPN and CDR2 SVGIG (reference sequence).

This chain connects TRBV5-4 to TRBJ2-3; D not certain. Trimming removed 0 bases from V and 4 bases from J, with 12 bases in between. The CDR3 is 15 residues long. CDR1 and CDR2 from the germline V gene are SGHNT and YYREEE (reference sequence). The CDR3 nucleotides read TGTGCCAGCAGCTTGGTACCCACGGGCGCAGATACGCAGTATTTT. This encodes CASSLVPTGADTQYF.

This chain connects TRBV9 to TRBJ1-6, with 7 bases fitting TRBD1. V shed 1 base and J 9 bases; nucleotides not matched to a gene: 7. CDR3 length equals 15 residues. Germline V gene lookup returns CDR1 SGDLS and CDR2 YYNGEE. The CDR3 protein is CASSVSTGWPSPLHF. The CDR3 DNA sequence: TGTGCCAGCAGCGTATCGACAGGGTGGCCTTCACCCCTCCACTTT.

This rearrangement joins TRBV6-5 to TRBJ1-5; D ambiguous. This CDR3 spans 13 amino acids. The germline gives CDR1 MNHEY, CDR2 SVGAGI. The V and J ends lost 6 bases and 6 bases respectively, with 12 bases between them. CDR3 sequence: CASRPGSSQPQHF. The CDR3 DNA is TGTGCCAGCAGACCTGGGAGCTCTCAGCCCCAGCATTTT.

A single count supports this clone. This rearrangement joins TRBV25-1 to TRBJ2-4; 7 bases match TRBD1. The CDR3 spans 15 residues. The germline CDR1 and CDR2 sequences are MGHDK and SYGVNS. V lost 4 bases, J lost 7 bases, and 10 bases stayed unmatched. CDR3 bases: TGTGCCAGCAGTGTGGACAGGTTCGGAGCGAACATTCAGTACTTC. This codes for CASSVDRFGANIQYF.

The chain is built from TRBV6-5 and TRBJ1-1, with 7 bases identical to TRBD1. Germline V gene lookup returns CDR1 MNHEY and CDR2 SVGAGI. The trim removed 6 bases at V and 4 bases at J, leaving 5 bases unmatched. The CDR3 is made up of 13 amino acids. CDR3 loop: CASSRDSSTEAFF. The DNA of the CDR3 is TGTGCCAGCAGCCGGGACAGCAGCACTGAAGCTTTCTTT.

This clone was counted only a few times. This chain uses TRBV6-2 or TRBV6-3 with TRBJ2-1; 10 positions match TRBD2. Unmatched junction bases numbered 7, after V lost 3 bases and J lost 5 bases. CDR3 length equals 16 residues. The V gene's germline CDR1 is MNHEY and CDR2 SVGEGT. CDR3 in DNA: TGTGCCAGCAGTTATAGGTTAGCGGGAGGCCACAATGAGCAGTTCTTC. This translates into CASSYRLAGGHNEQFF.

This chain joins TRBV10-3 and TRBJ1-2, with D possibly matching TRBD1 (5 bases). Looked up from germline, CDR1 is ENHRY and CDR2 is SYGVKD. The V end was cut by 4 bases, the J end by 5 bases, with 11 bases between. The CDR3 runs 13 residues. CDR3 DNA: TGTGCCATCAGTGGGGGGAGAGGATATGGCTACACCTTC. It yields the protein CAISGGRGYGYTF.

CDR3 residues: CSVGVGQGAETQYF. The CDR3 nucleotides read TGCAGCGTCGGGGTAGGCCAGGGAGCGGAGACCCAGTACTTC. This chain links TRBV29-1 with TRBJ2-5; D may correspond to TRBD1 or TRBD2 (5 bases each). The CDR3 has 14 amino acids. The germline gives CDR1 SQVTM, CDR2 ANQGSEA. Between the trimmed V and J ends, which lost 6 bases and 5 bases, there was a span of 19 bases. Filled out from reference TRBV29-1 and TRBJ2-5, the complete variable domain reads SAVISQKPSRDICQRGTSLTIQCQVDSQVTMMFWYRQQPGQSLTLIATANQGSEATYESGFVIDKFPISRPNLTFSTLTVSNMSPEDSSIYLCSVGVGQGAETQYFGPGTRLLVL.

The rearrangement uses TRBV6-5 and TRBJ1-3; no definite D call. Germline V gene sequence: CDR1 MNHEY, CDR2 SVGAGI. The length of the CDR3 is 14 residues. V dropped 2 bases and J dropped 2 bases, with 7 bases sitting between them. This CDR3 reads CASSYRAPGNTIYF. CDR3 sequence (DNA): TGTGCCAGCAGTTACAGGGCGCCTGGAAACACCATATATTTT.

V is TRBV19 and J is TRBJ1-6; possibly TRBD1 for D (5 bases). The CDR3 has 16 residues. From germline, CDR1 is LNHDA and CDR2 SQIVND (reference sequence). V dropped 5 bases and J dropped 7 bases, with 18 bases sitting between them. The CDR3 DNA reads TGTGCCAGTAGTGTGAGAGAGGCAGGGAGAAATTCACCCCTCCACTTT. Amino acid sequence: CASSVREAGRNSPLHF.

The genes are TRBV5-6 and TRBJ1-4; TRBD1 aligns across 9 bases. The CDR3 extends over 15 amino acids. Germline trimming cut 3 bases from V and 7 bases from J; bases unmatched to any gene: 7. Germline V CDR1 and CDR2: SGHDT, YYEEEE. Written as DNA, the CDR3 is TGTGCCAGCAGCTATATCGGGACAGGGAGTGAAAAACTGTTTTTT. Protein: CASSYIGTGSEKLFF.

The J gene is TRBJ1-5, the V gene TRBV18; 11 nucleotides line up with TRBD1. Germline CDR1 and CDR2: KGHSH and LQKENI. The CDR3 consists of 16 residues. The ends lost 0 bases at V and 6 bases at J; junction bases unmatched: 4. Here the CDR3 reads CASSPPGTGGGQPQHF. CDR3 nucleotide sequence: TGTGCCAGCTCACCACCTGGGACAGGGGGAGGTCAGCCCCAGCATTTT.

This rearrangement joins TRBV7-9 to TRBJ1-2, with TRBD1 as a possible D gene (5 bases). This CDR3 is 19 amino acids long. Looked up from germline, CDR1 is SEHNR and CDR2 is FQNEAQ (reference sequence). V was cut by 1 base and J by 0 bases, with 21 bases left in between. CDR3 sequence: CASSLETFNFRDPNYGYTF. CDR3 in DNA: TGTGCCAGCAGCTTAGAGACGTTTAATTTCAGGGACCCTAACTATGGCTACACCTTC.

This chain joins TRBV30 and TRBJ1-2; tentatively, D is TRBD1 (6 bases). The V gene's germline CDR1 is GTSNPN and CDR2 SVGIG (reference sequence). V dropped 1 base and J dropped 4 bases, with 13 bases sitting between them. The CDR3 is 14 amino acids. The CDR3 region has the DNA TGTGCCTGGAGTGAAGGGGGGATCATCTATGGCTACACCTTC. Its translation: CAWSEGGIIYGYTF. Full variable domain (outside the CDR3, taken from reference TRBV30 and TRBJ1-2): SQTIHQWPATLVQPVGSPLSLECTVEGTSNPNLYWYRQAAGRGLQLLFYSVGIGQISSEVPQNLSASRPQDRQFILSSKKLLLSDSGFYLCAWSEGGIIYGYTFGSGTRLTVV.